These 13 T cell receptor beta chains were sequenced from one sample in a study of human T cells and chemical hapten exposure. TCRdb reprocessed the RACE reads via MiXCR and lists one record per CDR3 protein. The repertoire has more than 150,000 distinct CDR3 sequences, more than 12% of them found once; the top ten carry less than 2%. The time point is: patch test 1, 2 weeks after DPC sensitization. Indicated treatment: therapeutic diphenylcyclopropenone sensitization with weekly scalp DPC. The sequencing used whole blood, collected in connection with sensitization to the hapten diphenylcyclopropenone (DPC). Source of these receptors: a woman in her 30s with alopecia areata. Some clones in this sample may be carry-over from other donors' samples.

This chain's CDR3 is CASSLAGRGAFF. The DNA for the CDR3 is TGTGCCAGCAGCTTAGCGGGGAGGGGAGCTTTCTTT. The chain links TRBV7-9 to TRBJ1-1, with D possibly matching TRBD1 (5 bases). The germline CDR1 and CDR2 sequences are SEHNR and FQNEAQ (reference sequence). This CDR3 has 12 residues. The V end lost 0 bases, the J end lost 10 bases, and 9 bases lay between the germline ends. Full variable domain (rest looked up from reference TRBV7-9 and TRBJ1-1): DTGVSQNPRHKITKRGQNVTFRCDPISEHNRLYWYRQTLGQGPEFLTYFQNEAQLEKSRLLSDRFSAERPKGSFSTLEIQRTEQGDSAMYLCASSLAGRGAFFGQGTRLTVV.

This clonotype was detected many times. The chain recombines TRBV11-3 with TRBJ1-1, with D possibly being TRBD1 (5 bases). In germline, CDR1 is SGHNT, CDR2 YENEEA. The V and J ends lost 1 base and 10 bases respectively, with 13 bases between them. The CDR3 covers 13 residues. DNA of the CDR3: TGTGCCAGCAGCTTAGTCCAGGGAGGCGTAGCTTTCTTT. Residues: CASSLVQGGVAFF.

The genes are TRBV3-1 and TRBJ2-7, with D possibly being TRBD2 (6 bases). Germline assignment: CDR1 LGHDT and CDR2 YNNKEL (reference sequence). Trimming cost V 1 base and J 4 bases, with 17 bases left between them. This CDR3 has 16 amino acids. CDR3 DNA sequence: TGTGCCAGCAGCCAAGTCCCGAGGGGAGGATTATACGAGCAGTACTTC. It translates to CASSQVPRGGLYEQYF.

This clonotype has just a few counts. The chain links TRBV5-1 to TRBJ2-2; a possible D gene is TRBD2 (5 bases). Trimming shortened V by 0 bases and J by 4 bases, and 10 bases separated the two germline ends. CDR1 and CDR2 from the germline V gene are SGHRS and YFSETQ. The CDR3 has 15 amino acids. CDR3: CASSLAPGVTGELFF. The CDR3 DNA is TGCGCCAGCAGCTTGGCACCCGGGGTCACCGGGGAGCTGTTTTTT.

This clonotype has ten or more counts. The V gene is TRBV19, the J gene TRBJ1-5; D is possibly TRBD1 (5 bases). The CDR3 runs 13 residues. V gave up 7 bases and J gave up 5 bases, with 12 bases separating them. Germline V lookup: CDR1 LNHDA, CDR2 SQIVND (reference sequence). CDR3 residues: CASTPDTYQPQHF. CDR3 DNA: TGTGCCAGTACCCCGGACACTTATCAGCCCCAGCATTTT.

The table lists this clonotype with many counts. This chain joins TRBV6-2 or TRBV6-3 and TRBJ1-1; D remains ambiguous. Germline V lookup: CDR1 MNHEY, CDR2 SVGEGT. The CDR3 spans 17 residues. V was cut by 6 bases and J by 4 bases, with 24 bases left in between. CDR3 DNA: TGTGCCAGCAGGGTCCAACCCACTAGCTCGGAAGGCACTGAAGCTTTCTTT. Its translation: CASRVQPTSSEGTEAFF.

This clonotype was seen a handful of times. The chain links TRBV24-1 to TRBJ2-7; 9 bases are shared with TRBD2. V was clipped by 4 bases and J by 3 bases; unmatched bases: 3. The length of the CDR3 is 14 residues. In germline, CDR1 is KGHDR, CDR2 SFDVKD. DNA for the CDR3: TGTGCCACCAGTGACCGTAGCGGGAGCTACGAGCAGTACTTC. It yields the protein CATSDRSGSYEQYF.

The chain is built from TRBV21-1 and TRBJ1-4; the table's D call, TRBD1, was not checked against the DNA. TRBV21-1 is deemed a pseudogene. There are 18 residues in the CDR3. The CDR3, as DNA: TGTGCCAGCAGCAATTCGCGGGACAGGGGGAGTTTCTGGGAAAAACTGTTTTTT. Translation: CASSNSRDRGSFWEKLFF.

The V gene is TRBV5-6, the J gene TRBJ2-7; D could derive from TRBD1 or TRBD2 (5 bases each). V lost 4 bases to trimming and J lost 3 bases, with 11 bases between them. The CDR3 is 13 amino acids. From germline, CDR1 is SGHDT and CDR2 YYEEEE. The CDR3: CASSMGRNYEQYF. Written as DNA, the CDR3 is TGTGCCAGCAGCATGGGACGGAACTACGAGCAGTACTTC.

The chain links TRBV6-6 to TRBJ1-1; D is undetermined. This CDR3 has 12 amino acids. Germline V gives CDR1 MNHNY, CDR2 SVGAGI (reference sequence). Trimming took 2 bases from V and 1 from J, leaving 2 bases between them. In DNA form, the CDR3 reads TGTGCCAGCAGTTACCAGAACACTGAAGCTTTCTTT. It is translated as CASSYQNTEAFF.

This clonotype has ten or more counts. This chain joins TRBV3-1 and TRBJ1-6, with D uncertain. CDR1 LGHDT and CDR2 YNNKEL come from the germline V gene (reference sequence). The V end lost 0 bases, the J end lost 8 bases, and 11 bases lay between the germline ends. CDR3 size: 15 residues. The CDR3 DNA reads TGTGCCAGCAGCCAAGACCGGGTCAGCTATTCACCCCTCCACTTT. It encodes CASSQDRVSYSPLHF.

This clonotype was counted only a few times. The chain combines TRBV11-2 with TRBJ2-1; 11 nucleotides align to TRBD2. The germline gives CDR1 SGHAT, CDR2 FQNNGV. The trim removed 6 bases at V and 6 bases at J, leaving 7 bases unmatched. CDR3 length equals 15 residues. CDR3 DNA: TGTGCCAGCAGACCGACTAGCGGGGTAGCCAATGAGCAGTTCTTC. This gives the protein CASRPTSGVANEQFF.

V gene TRBV7-9 combines with J gene TRBJ1-1, with D possibly TRBD1 on 6 matching bases. The V end was cut by 5 bases, the J end by 6 bases, with 10 bases between. Germline values: CDR1 SEHNR, CDR2 FQNEAQ (reference sequence). This CDR3 has 12 amino acids. In nucleotides, the CDR3 is TGTGCCAGCAGCCCACGACAGGCTGAAGCTTTCTTT. Protein sequence: CASSPRQAEAFF.